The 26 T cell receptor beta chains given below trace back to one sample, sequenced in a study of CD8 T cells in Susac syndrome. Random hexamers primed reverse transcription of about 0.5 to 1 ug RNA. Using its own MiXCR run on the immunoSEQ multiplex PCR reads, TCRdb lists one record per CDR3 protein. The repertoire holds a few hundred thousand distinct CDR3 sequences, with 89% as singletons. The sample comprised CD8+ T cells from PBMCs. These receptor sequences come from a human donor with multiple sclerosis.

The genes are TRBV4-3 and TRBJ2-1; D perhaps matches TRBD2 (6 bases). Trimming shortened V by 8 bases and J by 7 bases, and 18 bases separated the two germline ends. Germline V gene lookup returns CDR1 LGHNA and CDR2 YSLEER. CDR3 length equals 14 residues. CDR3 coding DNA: TGCGCCAGCCGGGACTCAGCCTTGGCTAATGAGCAGTTCTTC. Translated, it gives CASRDSALANEQFF.

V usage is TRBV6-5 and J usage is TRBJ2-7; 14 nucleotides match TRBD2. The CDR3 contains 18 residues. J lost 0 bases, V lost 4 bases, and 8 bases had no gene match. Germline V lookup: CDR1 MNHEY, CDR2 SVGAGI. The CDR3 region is CASSSRTSGRHYSYEQYF. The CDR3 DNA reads TGTGCCAGCAGTTCCAGGACTAGCGGGAGGCACTACTCCTACGAGCAGTACTTC.

The CDR3 reads CASGQGSRDEQFF. The DNA of the CDR3 is TGTGCCAGTGGACAGGGTTCTCGGGATGAGCAGTTCTTC. The J gene is TRBJ2-1, the V gene TRBV6-4, with 8 bases lining up with TRBD1. There are 13 residues in the CDR3. Germline-derived CDR1 and CDR2 are MRHNA and SNTAGT. V lost 9 bases, J lost 8 bases, and 9 bases stayed unmatched.

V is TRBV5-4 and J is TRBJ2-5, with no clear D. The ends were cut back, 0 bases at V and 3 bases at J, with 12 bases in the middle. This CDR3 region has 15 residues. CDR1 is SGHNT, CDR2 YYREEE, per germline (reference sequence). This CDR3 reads CASSLDPEDKETQYF. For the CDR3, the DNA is TGTGCCAGCAGCTTGGACCCAGAGGATAAAGAGACCCAGTACTTC.

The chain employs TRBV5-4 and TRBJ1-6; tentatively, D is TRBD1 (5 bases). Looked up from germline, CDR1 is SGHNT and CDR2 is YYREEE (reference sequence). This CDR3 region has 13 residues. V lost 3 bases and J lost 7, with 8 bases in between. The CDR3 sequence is CASSYEGNSPLHF. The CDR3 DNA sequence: TGTGCCAGCAGCTATGAGGGGAATTCACCCCTCCACTTT.

CDR3 sequence: CASSPLLRGDQPQHF. For the CDR3, the DNA is TGCGCCAGCAGCCCTCTCTTGAGAGGGGATCAGCCCCAGCATTTT. V and J are TRBV4-1 and TRBJ1-5; D is perhaps TRBD1 (5 bases). Per the germline V gene, CDR1 is MGHRA and CDR2 is YSYEKL. Trimming took off 4 bases at V and 5 bases at J, with 15 bases between the two ends. CDR3 length: 15 residues.

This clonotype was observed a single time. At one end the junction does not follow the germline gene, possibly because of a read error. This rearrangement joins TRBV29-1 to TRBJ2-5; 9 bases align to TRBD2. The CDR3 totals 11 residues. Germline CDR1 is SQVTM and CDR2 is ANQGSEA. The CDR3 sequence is CSVLASGNINF. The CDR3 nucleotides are TGCAGCGTCCTTGCTAGCGGGAACATTAACTTC. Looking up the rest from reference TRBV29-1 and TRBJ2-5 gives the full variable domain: SAVISQKPSRDICQRGTSLTIQCQVDSQVTMMFWYRQQPGQSLTLIATANQGSEATYESGFVIDKFPISRPNLTFSTLTVSNMSPEDSSIYLCSVLASGNINFGPGTRLLVL.

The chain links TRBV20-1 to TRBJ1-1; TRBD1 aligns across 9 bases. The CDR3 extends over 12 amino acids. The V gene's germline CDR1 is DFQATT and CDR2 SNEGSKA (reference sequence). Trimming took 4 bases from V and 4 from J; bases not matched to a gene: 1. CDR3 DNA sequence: TGCAGTGCTACGGACAGGGGCACTGAAGCTTTCTTT. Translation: CSATDRGTEAFF.

This chain's CDR3 is CASSYSLGPEQYF. CDR3 bases: TGTGCCAGCAGTTACTCGCTTGGACCCGAGCAGTACTTC. V is TRBV6-2 or TRBV6-3 and J is TRBJ2-7; no firm D call. The CDR3 contains 13 residues. Germline V gene data show CDR1 as MNHEY and CDR2 as SVGEGT. V was trimmed by 0 bases and J by 6 bases, leaving 9 bases between them.

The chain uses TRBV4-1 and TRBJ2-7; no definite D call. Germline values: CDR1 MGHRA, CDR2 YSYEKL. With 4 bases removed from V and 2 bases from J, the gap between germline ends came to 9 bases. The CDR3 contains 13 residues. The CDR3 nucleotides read TGCGCCAGCAGCCCGGACGGCGCCTACGAGCAGTACTTC. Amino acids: CASSPDGAYEQYF.

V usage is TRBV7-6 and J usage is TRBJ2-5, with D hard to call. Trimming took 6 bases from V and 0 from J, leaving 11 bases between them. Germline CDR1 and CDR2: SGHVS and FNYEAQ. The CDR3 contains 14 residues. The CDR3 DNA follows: TGTGCCAGCAGACTTGACCCCAACCAAGAGACCCAGTACTTC. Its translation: CASRLDPNQETQYF.

The CDR3 nucleotides read TGTGCCAGCAGCTTAAGTCCGGACCCGAACACTGAAGCTTTCTTT. As protein: CASSLSPDPNTEAFF. The chain links TRBV11-1 to TRBJ1-1; D is unresolved. Trimming pared 2 bases from V and 1 base from J, leaving 11 bases between. The CDR3 is 15 amino acids. Per germline, CDR1 SGHAT and CDR2 FQDESV (reference sequence).

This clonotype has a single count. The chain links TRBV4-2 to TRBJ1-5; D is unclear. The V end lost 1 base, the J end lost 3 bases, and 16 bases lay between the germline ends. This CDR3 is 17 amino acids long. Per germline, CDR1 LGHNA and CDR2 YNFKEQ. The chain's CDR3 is CASSQVGGGMDNQPQHF. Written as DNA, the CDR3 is TGTGCCAGCAGCCAAGTCGGTGGAGGGATGGACAATCAGCCCCAGCATTTT.

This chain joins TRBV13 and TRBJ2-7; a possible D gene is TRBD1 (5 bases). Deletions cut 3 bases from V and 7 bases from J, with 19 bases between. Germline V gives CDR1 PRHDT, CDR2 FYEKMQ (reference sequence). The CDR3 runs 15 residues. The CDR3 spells CASSFGRQGLGEQYF. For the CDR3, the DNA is TGTGCCAGCAGCTTCGGGCGGCAGGGCTTGGGGGAGCAGTACTTC.

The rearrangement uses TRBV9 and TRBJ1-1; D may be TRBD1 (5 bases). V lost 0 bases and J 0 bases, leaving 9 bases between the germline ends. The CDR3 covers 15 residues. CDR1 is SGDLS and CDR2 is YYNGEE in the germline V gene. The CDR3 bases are TGTGCCAGCAGCGTAGGATGGGGGGTGAACACTGAAGCTTTCTTT. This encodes CASSVGWGVNTEAFF.

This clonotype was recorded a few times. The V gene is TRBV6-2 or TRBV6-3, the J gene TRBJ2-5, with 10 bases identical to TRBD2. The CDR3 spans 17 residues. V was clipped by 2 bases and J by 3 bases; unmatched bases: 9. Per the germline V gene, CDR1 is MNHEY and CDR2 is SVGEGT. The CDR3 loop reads CASSYPHSLAGEETQYF. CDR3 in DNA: TGTGCCAGCAGTTACCCCCATAGTCTAGCGGGAGAAGAGACCCAGTACTTC.

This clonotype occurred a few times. The CDR3 DNA reads TGTGCCAGCAGCTTAGGGGGGCTCGGAATTCAAGAGACCCAGTACTTC. This encodes CASSLGGLGIQETQYF. The rearrangement links TRBV7-2 to TRBJ2-5; TRBD1 is a possible D gene (6 bases). CDR3 size: 16 residues. The V end lost 1 base, the J end lost 2 bases, and 14 bases lay between the germline ends. Germline V lookup: CDR1 SGHTA, CDR2 FQGNSA.

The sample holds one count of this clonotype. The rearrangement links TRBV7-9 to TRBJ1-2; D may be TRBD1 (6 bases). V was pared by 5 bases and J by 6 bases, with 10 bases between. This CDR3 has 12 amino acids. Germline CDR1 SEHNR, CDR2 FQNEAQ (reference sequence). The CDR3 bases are TGTGCCAGCAGCCCGAGGACAGATGGCTACACCTTC. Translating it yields CASSPRTDGYTF.

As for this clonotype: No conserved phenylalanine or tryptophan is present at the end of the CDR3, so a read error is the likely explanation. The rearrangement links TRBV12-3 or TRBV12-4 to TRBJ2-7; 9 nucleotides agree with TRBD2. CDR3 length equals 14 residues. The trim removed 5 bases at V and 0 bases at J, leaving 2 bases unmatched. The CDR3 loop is CASSPSGVSYEQYL. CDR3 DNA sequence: TGTGCCAGCAGTCCTAGCGGGGTCTCCTACGAGCAGTACCTC.

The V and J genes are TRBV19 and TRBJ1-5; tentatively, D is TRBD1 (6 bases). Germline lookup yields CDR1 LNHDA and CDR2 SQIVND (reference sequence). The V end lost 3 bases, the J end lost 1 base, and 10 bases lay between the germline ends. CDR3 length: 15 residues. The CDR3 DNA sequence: TGTGCCAGTAGTATCGGGACATCGAGCAATCAGCCCCAGCATTTT. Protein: CASSIGTSSNQPQHF.

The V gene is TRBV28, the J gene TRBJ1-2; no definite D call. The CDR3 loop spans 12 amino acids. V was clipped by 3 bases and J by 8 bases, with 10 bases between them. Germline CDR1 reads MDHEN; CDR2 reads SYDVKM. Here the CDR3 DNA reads TGTGCCAGCAGTTTGGGAGTAATAGGCTACACCTTC. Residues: CASSLGVIGYTF.

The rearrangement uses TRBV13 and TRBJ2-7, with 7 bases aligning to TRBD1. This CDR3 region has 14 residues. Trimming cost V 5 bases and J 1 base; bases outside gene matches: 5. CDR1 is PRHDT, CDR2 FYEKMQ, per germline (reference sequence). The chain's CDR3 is CASSPRQGSYEQYF. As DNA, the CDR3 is TGTGCCAGCAGCCCGAGACAGGGTTCCTACGAGCAGTACTTC.

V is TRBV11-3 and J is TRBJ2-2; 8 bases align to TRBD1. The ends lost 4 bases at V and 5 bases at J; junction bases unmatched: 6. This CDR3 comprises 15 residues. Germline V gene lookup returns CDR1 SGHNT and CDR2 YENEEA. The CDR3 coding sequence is TGTGCCAGCAGCTATGACAGGGGCGGAACCGGGGAGCTGTTTTTT. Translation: CASSYDRGGTGELFF.

The CDR3 nucleotides read TGCGCCAGCAGCTTGGCCAATCGTGGGGGGCCCTCCGGCAATGAGCAGTTCTTC. It specifies CASSLANRGGPSGNEQFF. The chain joins TRBV5-1 to TRBJ2-1, with D tentatively TRBD1 or TRBD2 (6 bases each). V shed 0 bases and J shed 6 bases, with 22 bases lying between them. Germline CDR1 is SGHRS and CDR2 is YFSETQ. The CDR3 runs to 18 residues.

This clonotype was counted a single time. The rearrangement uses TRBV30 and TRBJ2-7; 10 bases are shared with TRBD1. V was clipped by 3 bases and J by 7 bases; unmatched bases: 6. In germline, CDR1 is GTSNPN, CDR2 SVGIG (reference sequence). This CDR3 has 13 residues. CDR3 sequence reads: CAWSPGQGLEQYF. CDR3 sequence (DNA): TGTGCCTGGAGCCCGGGACAGGGGTTAGAGCAGTACTTC.

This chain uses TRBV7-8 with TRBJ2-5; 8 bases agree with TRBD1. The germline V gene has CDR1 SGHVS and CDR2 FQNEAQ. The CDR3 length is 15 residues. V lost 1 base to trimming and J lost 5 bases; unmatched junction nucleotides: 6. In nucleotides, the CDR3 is TGTGCCAGCAGCTTAGTTGCCAGGGGGCGCGAGACCCAGTACTTC. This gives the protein CASSLVARGRETQYF.